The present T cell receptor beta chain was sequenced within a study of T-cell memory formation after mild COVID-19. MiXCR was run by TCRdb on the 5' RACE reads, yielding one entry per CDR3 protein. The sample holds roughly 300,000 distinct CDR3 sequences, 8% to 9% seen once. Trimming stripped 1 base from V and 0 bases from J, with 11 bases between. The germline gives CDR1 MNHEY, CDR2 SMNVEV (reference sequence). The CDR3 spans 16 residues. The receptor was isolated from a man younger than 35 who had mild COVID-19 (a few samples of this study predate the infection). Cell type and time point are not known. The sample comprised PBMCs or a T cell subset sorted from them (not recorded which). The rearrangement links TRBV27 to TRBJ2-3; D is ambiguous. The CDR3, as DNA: TGTGCCAGCAGTTTATACTCCACTCCTAGCACAGATACGCAGTATTTT. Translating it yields CASSLYSTPSTDTQYF.